This T cell receptor beta chain was found in a study of shared clonotypes between healthy human individuals. Across the study: Per donor, three plates held CD4 naive cells, three held CD4 memory, two held CD8 naive and one held CD8 memory.

Germline CDR1 reads SGDLS; CDR2 reads YYNGEE. V dropped 4 bases and J dropped 4 bases, with 15 bases sitting between them. CDR3 length: 14 residues. Study observations and caveats: Among a handful of donors, roughly 5% of naive CD4 clonotypes were found in common.

As for this clone: Its specificity is not known.

Splitting the CD4+ cells yielded a CD45RA+ naive subset and a CD45RA-negative memory subset. Genomic DNA of each subset was evenly split across several immunoSEQ plates. TCRdb's copy holds only in-frame clones and misses some; the assay was immunoSEQ multiplex PCR. The table shows around 2.3 million clones, with under 97% occurring only once. The receptor's source is a man aged 18 to 29 in good health. This chain links TRBV9 with TRBJ2-7; a possible D gene is TRBD1 (5 bases). Sequenced: naive CD4+ T cells sorted from blood. Specified subset: CD45RA+ positively selected. As DNA, the CDR3 is TGTGCCAGCAGCCCCGGACATCTCCTTTACGAGCAGTACTTC. This gives the protein CASSPGHLLYEQYF.